The 31 T cell receptor beta chains in this list originate from one sample, sequenced in a study of beta chain features in type 1 diabetes. General study findings and limits: Across all four CD4+ subsets, people with type 1 diabetes showed modestly shorter TCRB CDR3s.

Antigen specificity for these receptors is unknown. Of the isolated RNA, all was reverse transcribed, and so the sequenced material was expressed TCRB transcripts. Libraries were prepared by immunoSEQ multiplex PCR; TCRdb keeps only in-frame clonotypes and omits some of them. This table has about 700,000 clones, over 10% appearing once. Sequencing was done on a sample of naive CD4+ T cells from blood. The receptors derive from a young man with type 1 diabetes.

V and J are TRBV9 and TRBJ2-3, with no clear D. CDR3 size: 14 residues. From germline, CDR1 is SGDLS and CDR2 YYNGEE. The V end was cut by 3 bases, the J end by 1 base, with 9 bases between. CDR3 in amino acids: CASSDPRGTDTQYF. DNA for the CDR3: TGTGCCAGCAGCGACCCTCGGGGCACAGATACGCAGTATTTT.

This clone has only a few counts. The chain has TRBV7-8 and TRBJ1-2, with 10 positions matching TRBD1. This CDR3 comprises 16 residues. The V segment lost 5 bases and the J segment 4 bases; nucleotides outside the gene matches: 10. CDR1 is SGHVS, CDR2 FQNEAQ, per germline. The CDR3 DNA reads TGTGCCAGCAGCGTCCGGGACAGGGGACCGTCCTATGGCTACACCTTC. Amino acids: CASSVRDRGPSYGYTF.

CDR3 nucleotides: TGCGCCAGCAGCGGAGGGACCGAGGGCTATGGCTACACCTTC. Protein: CASSGGTEGYGYTF. The chain recombines TRBV5-1 with TRBJ1-2; tentatively, D is TRBD1 (5 bases). CDR1 and CDR2 from the germline V gene are SGHRS and YFSETQ. V lost 4 bases and J lost 4, with 14 bases in between. The CDR3 runs 14 residues.

This clone has more than one count but fewer than ten. The rearrangement links TRBV11-2 to TRBJ2-4, with D perhaps matching TRBD1 or TRBD2 (5 bases each). The V end was cut by 5 bases, the J end by 5 bases, with 19 bases between. The germline gives CDR1 SGHAT, CDR2 FQNNGV. The CDR3 runs 16 residues. The CDR3 region has the DNA TGTGCCAGCAGCCCGTGGGGGTCCCTGGCGGAAAACATTCAGTACTTC. Its protein product is CASSPWGSLAENIQYF. Using reference TRBV11-2 and TRBJ2-4 for the parts outside the CDR3, the full variable domain is EAGVAQSPRYKIIEKRQSVAFWCNPISGHATLYWYQQILGQGPKLLIQFQNNGVVDDSQLPKDRFSAERLKGVDSTLKIQPAKLEDSAVYLCASSPWGSLAENIQYFGAGTRLSVL.

The CDR3: CASSRNSGSYNEQFF. CDR3 DNA sequence: TGTGCCAGCAGTCGGAACAGTGGCTCCTACAATGAGCAGTTCTTC. The chain uses TRBV25-1 and TRBJ2-1; D is unresolved. CDR1 and CDR2 (germline): MGHDK, SYGVNS. The CDR3 has 15 amino acids. The germline V and J ends were trimmed by 5 bases and 0 bases, with 11 bases remaining between them.

The chain links TRBV6-1 to TRBJ1-2; D is unclear. CDR1 MNHNS and CDR2 SASEGT come from the germline V gene. This CDR3 is built from 14 residues. Trimming took off 2 bases at V and 4 bases at J, with 11 bases between the two ends. CDR3 DNA sequence: TGTGCCAGCAGTGAACTTACACACCTCTATGGCTACACCTTC. Residues: CASSELTHLYGYTF.

This clone was counted only a few times. Within the sample, other DNA sequences also encode this same CDR3. J is TRBJ2-3 and V is TRBV9; D not resolved. Trimming cost V 0 bases and J 0 bases, with 5 bases left between them. The CDR3 sequence is 14 residues long. Germline V gene data show CDR1 as SGDLS and CDR2 as YYNGEE. CDR3 sequence reads: CASSVGLSTDTQYF. CDR3 nucleotides: TGTGCCAGCAGCGTAGGGTTGAGCACAGATACGCAGTATTTT.

As concerns this clone: Distinct nucleotide sequences in the sample also encode this CDR3. The gene calls are TRBV2 and TRBJ2-2; D unresolved. CDR1 and CDR2 (germline): SNHLY, FYNNEI. CDR3 length equals 12 residues. V lost 2 bases, J lost 4 bases, and 2 bases lay in between. In DNA form, the CDR3 reads TGTGCCAGCAGTGAACTCACCGGGGAGCTGTTTTTT. This gives the protein CASSELTGELFF.

This chain uses TRBV4-1 with TRBJ1-2, with D perhaps TRBD1 (5 bases). This CDR3 region has 15 residues. The germline V and J ends were trimmed by 0 bases and 5 bases, with 13 bases remaining between them. Per germline, CDR1 MGHRA and CDR2 YSYEKL. CDR3 in amino acids: CASSQDPSGVYGYTF. DNA for the CDR3: TGCGCCAGCAGCCAAGACCCCTCGGGGGTATATGGCTACACCTTC.

The gene calls are TRBV19 and TRBJ1-2; D unresolved. Trimming removed 4 bases at V and 3 bases at J, with 6 bases between. The germline V gene has CDR1 LNHDA and CDR2 SQIVND (reference sequence). This CDR3 comprises 12 residues. The CDR3 nucleotides read TGTGCCAGTAGTAATGGGGACTATGGCTACACCTTC. Residues: CASSNGDYGYTF.

A few counts support this clone. V gene TRBV6-5 combines with J gene TRBJ1-5; D uncertain. V shed 0 bases and J shed 6 bases, with 6 bases lying between them. Germline V gene data show CDR1 as MNHEY and CDR2 as SVGAGI. This CDR3 has 13 residues. In DNA form, the CDR3 reads TGTGCCAGCAGTTACTCGCCTGCTCAGCCCCAGCATTTT. This codes for CASSYSPAQPQHF.

This chain joins TRBV14 and TRBJ2-1; D possibly corresponds to TRBD1 (5 bases). V was pared by 0 bases and J by 12 bases, with 15 bases between. This CDR3 comprises 14 residues. In germline, CDR1 is SGHDN, CDR2 FVKESK. Written as DNA, the CDR3 is TGTGCCAGCAGCCAAGATTCGAGGCAGGGCGTGCAGTTCTTC. This codes for CASSQDSRQGVQFF.

The chain links TRBV10-3 to TRBJ2-5, with D perhaps TRBD1 (6 bases). The CDR3 covers 15 residues. Per the germline V gene, CDR1 is ENHRY and CDR2 is SYGVKD. The V gene lost 5 bases and the J gene lost 5 bases, with 18 bases spanning the gap. Here the CDR3 reads CAISPQAGVGETQYF. In nucleotides, the CDR3 is TGTGCCATCAGTCCTCAGGCAGGGGTTGGGGAGACCCAGTACTTC.

This clone was seen a handful of times. The rearrangement uses TRBV29-1 and TRBJ2-3; D call uncertain. The CDR3 sequence is 13 residues long. Trimming stripped 1 base from V and 2 bases from J, with 7 bases between. Looked up from germline, CDR1 is SQVTM and CDR2 is ANQGSEA. CDR3 coding DNA: TGCAGCGTTGAAGGGACCCTCACAGATACGCAGTATTTT. Residues: CSVEGTLTDTQYF.

The J gene is TRBJ1-1, the V gene TRBV19; D gene unclear. The germline gives CDR1 LNHDA, CDR2 SQIVND (reference sequence). Between the trimmed V and J ends, which lost 3 bases and 4 bases, there was a span of 9 bases. This CDR3 has 13 residues. This chain's CDR3 is CASSIQEGTEAFF. The CDR3 DNA sequence: TGTGCCAGTAGTATCCAGGAGGGCACTGAAGCTTTCTTT. Filled out from reference TRBV19 and TRBJ1-1, the complete variable domain reads DGGITQSPKYLFRKEGQNVTLSCEQNLNHDAMYWYRQDPGQGLRLIYYSQIVNDFQKGDIAEGYSVSREKKESFPLTVTSAQKNPTAFYLCASSIQEGTEAFFGQGTRLTVV.

CDR3 DNA sequence: TGTGCCTGGACTCGACAGGGGGGATACAATGAGCAGTTCTTC. It specifies CAWTRQGGYNEQFF. V is TRBV30 and J is TRBJ2-1, with 9 bases matching TRBD1. Germline values: CDR1 GTSNPN, CDR2 SVGIG (reference sequence). V gave up 4 bases and J gave up 4 bases; unmatched junction bases: 5. This CDR3 comprises 14 residues. Looking up the rest from reference TRBV30 and TRBJ2-1 gives the full variable domain: SQTIHQWPATLVQPVGSPLSLECTVEGTSNPNLYWYRQAAGRGLQLLFYSVGIGQISSEVPQNLSASRPQDRQFILSSKKLLLSDSGFYLCAWTRQGGYNEQFFGPGTRLTVL.

The CDR3 reads CASKQGGPYNEQFF. For the CDR3, the DNA is TGTGCCAGCAAGCAAGGGGGTCCCTACAATGAGCAGTTCTTC. This sequence joins TRBV25-1 and TRBJ2-1; a possible D gene is TRBD1 (6 bases). Germline assignment: CDR1 MGHDK and CDR2 SYGVNS. V was pared by 7 bases and J by 2 bases, with 12 bases between. The CDR3 extends over 14 amino acids.

This clone was detected a few times. The chain combines TRBV29-1 with TRBJ1-1; D ambiguous. Germline V gene sequence: CDR1 SQVTM, CDR2 ANQGSEA. The CDR3 totals 13 residues. V shed 4 bases and J shed 4 bases, with 13 bases lying between them. In DNA form, the CDR3 reads TGCAGCGTTGCGGGTCTATTAAGCACTGAAGCTTTCTTT. Its protein is CSVAGLLSTEAFF.

This clone came up a few times. The chain combines TRBV29-1 with TRBJ2-3, with D possibly being TRBD2 (6 bases). The V end lost 2 bases, the J end lost 2 bases, and 17 bases lay between the germline ends. Per germline, CDR1 SQVTM and CDR2 ANQGSEA. The CDR3 length is 16 residues. The CDR3 reads CSVESPRGLDTDTQYF. CDR3 DNA sequence: TGCAGCGTTGAATCCCCGCGGGGCCTAGACACAGATACGCAGTATTTT.

CDR3 DNA: TGTGCCTGGAGCCTCGGATCGGAAAAACTGTTTTTT. It yields the protein CAWSLGSEKLFF. V gene TRBV30 combines with J gene TRBJ1-4; D unclear. CDR1 and CDR2 from the germline V gene are GTSNPN and SVGIG (reference sequence). Trimming pared 3 bases from V and 8 bases from J, leaving 10 bases between. The CDR3 extends over 12 amino acids.

This clone has more than one count but fewer than ten. CDR3 DNA: TGTGCCAGCAGCCAAGGACATTGGCCAGGTTTGGAGACCCAGTACTTC. It specifies CASSQGHWPGLETQYF. The V gene is TRBV14, the J gene TRBJ2-5; no clear D gene. Germline lookup yields CDR1 SGHDN and CDR2 FVKESK. The V end was cut by 1 base, the J end by 5 bases, with 17 bases between. The CDR3 is 16 amino acids.

The CDR3 protein is CSVDLHTGELFF. DNA for the CDR3: TGCAGCGTTGATTTGCACACCGGGGAGCTGTTTTTT. The chain uses TRBV29-1 and TRBJ2-2; D gene ambiguous. The CDR3 contains 12 residues. Germline CDR1 is SQVTM and CDR2 is ANQGSEA. Trimming took off 3 bases at V and 3 bases at J, with 5 bases between the two ends.

There are a few counts of this clone. This chain connects TRBV29-1 to TRBJ2-6, with no clear D. V lost 1 base and J lost 0, with 4 bases in between. The V gene's germline CDR1 is SQVTM and CDR2 ANQGSEA. This CDR3 has 14 residues. CDR3 residues: CSVEVVSGANVLTF. CDR3 DNA sequence: TGCAGCGTTGAAGTTGTCTCTGGGGCCAACGTCCTGACTTTC.

This clone was seen only a few times. The chain links TRBV9 to TRBJ1-3; D gene uncertain. V dropped 3 bases and J dropped 0 bases, with 16 bases sitting between them. The CDR3 is made up of 17 amino acids. Per the germline V gene, CDR1 is SGDLS and CDR2 is YYNGEE. The CDR3 reads CASSAHPVGISGNTIYF. The CDR3 DNA reads as TGTGCCAGCAGCGCCCACCCTGTCGGGATCTCTGGAAACACCATATATTTT.

A note on this clone: Other DNA sequences of this sample code for an identical CDR3. The rearrangement uses TRBV6-5 and TRBJ1-1; D is perhaps TRBD1 (6 bases). This CDR3 has 13 residues. CDR1 is MNHEY and CDR2 is SVGAGI in the germline V gene. Trimming took off 5 bases at V and 0 bases at J, with 7 bases between the two ends. The CDR3 nucleotides are TGTGCCAGCAGTCGACAGGTGAACACTGAAGCTTTCTTT. Translating it yields CASSRQVNTEAFF.

This chain uses TRBV5-1 with TRBJ2-3; D uncertain. The CDR3 extends over 14 amino acids. Germline V gene data show CDR1 as SGHRS and CDR2 as YFSETQ. Trimming shortened V by 3 bases and J by 3 bases, and 11 bases separated the two germline ends. The CDR3 region is CASSWSENTDTQYF. For the CDR3, the DNA is TGCGCCAGCAGCTGGTCCGAAAATACAGATACGCAGTATTTT.

Turning to this clone: Compared with germline, one end of the junction differs, possibly owing to a read error. The chain uses TRBV7-8 and TRBJ1-1, with TRBD1 matching over 10 bases. Germline V gene sequence: CDR1 SGHVS, CDR2 FQNEAQ. This CDR3 contains 14 residues. CDR3 bases: TGTGCCAGCAGGTTAGGACAGGGGGAAGCTGAAGCTTTCTTT. Protein sequence: CASRLGQGEAEAFF.

This chain joins TRBV7-9 and TRBJ2-7; no definite D call. V lost 0 bases, J lost 3 bases, and 12 bases lay in between. Germline V gene data show CDR1 as SEHNR and CDR2 as FQNEAQ (reference sequence). This CDR3 has 15 residues. CDR3 amino acids: CASSLASSSHYEQYF. CDR3 nucleotide sequence: TGTGCCAGCAGCTTAGCGAGCAGCAGCCACTACGAGCAGTACTTC.

This clone was counted only a few times. J is TRBJ1-4 and V is TRBV15; 9 bases line up with TRBD1. J lost 8 bases, V lost 0 bases, and 4 bases had no gene match. This CDR3 has 15 residues. Germline V CDR1 and CDR2: LNHNV, YYDKDF (reference sequence). CDR3 in amino acids: CATSRDKGTGEKLFF. The DNA for the CDR3 is TGTGCCACCAGCAGAGATAAGGGGACAGGGGAAAAACTGTTTTTT.

This clone has only a few counts. The chain couples TRBV30 to TRBJ1-2; possible D gene TRBD1, 5 bases. V lost 1 base and J 8 bases, leaving 14 bases between the germline ends. Germline CDR1 GTSNPN, CDR2 SVGIG (reference sequence). The CDR3 loop spans 13 amino acids. CDR3 in amino acids: CAWSAGLPVGYTF. CDR3 DNA sequence: TGTGCCTGGAGTGCGGGACTCCCGGTGGGCTACACCTTC.

This clone was picked up a small number of times. The chain uses TRBV5-1 and TRBJ2-3; no firm D call. The CDR3 is made up of 15 amino acids. CDR1 and CDR2 from the germline V gene are SGHRS and YFSETQ. V gave up 0 bases and J gave up 1 base, with 9 bases separating them. CDR3 sequence: CASSLGPERTDTQYF. For the CDR3, the DNA is TGCGCCAGCAGCTTGGGACCCGAGCGCACAGATACGCAGTATTTT.